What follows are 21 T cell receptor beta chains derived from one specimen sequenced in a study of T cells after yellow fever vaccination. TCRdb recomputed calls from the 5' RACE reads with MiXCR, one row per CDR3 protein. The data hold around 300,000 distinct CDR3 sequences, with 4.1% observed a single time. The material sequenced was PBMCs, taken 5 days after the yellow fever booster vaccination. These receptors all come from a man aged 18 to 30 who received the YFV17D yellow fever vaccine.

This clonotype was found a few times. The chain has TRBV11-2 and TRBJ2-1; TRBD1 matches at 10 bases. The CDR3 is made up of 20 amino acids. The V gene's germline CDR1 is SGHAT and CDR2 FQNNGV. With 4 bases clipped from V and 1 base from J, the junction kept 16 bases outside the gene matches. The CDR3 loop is CASSYRGQGESVGSYNEQFF. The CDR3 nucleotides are TGTGCCAGCAGCTACCGTGGACAGGGGGAGAGTGTAGGGTCCTACAATGAGCAGTTCTTC.

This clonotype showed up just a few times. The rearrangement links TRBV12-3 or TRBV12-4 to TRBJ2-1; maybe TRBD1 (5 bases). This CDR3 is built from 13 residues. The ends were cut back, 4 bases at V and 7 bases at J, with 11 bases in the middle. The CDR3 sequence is CASSSVGVNEQFF. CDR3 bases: TGTGCCAGCAGTTCTGTAGGGGTAAATGAGCAGTTCTTC.

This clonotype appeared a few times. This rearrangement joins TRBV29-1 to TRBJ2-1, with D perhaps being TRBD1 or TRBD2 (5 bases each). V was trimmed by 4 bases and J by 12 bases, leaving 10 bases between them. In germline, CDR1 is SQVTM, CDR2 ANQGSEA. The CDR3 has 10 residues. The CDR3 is CSVAPGAQFF. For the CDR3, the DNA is TGCAGCGTTGCCCCCGGGGCGCAGTTCTTC.

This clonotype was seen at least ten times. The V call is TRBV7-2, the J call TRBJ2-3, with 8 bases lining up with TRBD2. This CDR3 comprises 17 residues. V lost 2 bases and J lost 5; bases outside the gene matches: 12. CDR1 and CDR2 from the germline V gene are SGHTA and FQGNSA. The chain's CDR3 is CASSLRTFGGALDTQYF. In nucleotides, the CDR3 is TGTGCCAGCAGCTTAAGGACGTTCGGGGGGGCCTTAGATACGCAGTATTTT.

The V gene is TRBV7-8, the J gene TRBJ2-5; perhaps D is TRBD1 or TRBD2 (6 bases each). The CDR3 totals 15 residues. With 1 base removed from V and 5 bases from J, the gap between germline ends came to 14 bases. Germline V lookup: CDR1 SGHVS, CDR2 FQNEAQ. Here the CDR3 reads CASSLVGGLFETQYF. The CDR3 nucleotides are TGTGCCAGCAGCTTAGTAGGGGGACTGTTCGAGACCCAGTACTTC.

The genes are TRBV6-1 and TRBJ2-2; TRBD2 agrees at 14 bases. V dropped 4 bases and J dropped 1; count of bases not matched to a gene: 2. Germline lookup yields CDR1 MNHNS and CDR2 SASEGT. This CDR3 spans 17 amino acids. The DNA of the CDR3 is TGTGCCAGCAGTGCGACTAGCGGGGGGGTGAACACCGGGGAGCTGTTTTTT. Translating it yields CASSATSGGVNTGELFF.

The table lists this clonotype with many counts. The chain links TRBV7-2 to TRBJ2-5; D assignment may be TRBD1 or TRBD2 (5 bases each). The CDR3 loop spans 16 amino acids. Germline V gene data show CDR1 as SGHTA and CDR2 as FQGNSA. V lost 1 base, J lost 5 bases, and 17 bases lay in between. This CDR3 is CASSLGSGTPGETQYF. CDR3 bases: TGTGCCAGCAGCTTAGGCTCCGGGACCCCTGGGGAGACCCAGTACTTC.

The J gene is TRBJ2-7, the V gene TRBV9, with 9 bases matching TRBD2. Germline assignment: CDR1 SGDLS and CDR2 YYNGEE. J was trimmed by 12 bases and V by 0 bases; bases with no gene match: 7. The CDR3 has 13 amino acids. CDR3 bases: TGTGCCAGCAGCGTAGCCAGCGGGGGGACGGTGTACTTC. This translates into CASSVASGGTVYF.

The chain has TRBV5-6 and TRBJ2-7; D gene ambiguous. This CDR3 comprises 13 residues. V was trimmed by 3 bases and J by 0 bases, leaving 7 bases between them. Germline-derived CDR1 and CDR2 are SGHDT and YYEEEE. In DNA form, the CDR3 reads TGTGCCAGCAGCTCGACGAGCTCCTACGAGCAGTACGTC. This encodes CASSSTSSYEQYV.

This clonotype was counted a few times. Here the CDR3 DNA reads TGCGCCAGCAGCCAAGTGAAGGACCTCACTGAAGCTTTCTTT. Residues: CASSQVKDLTEAFF. This rearrangement joins TRBV4-3 to TRBJ1-1; D is unclear. CDR3 length: 14 residues. From germline, CDR1 is LGHNA and CDR2 YSLEER. Trimming took 1 base from V and 4 from J, leaving 10 bases between them.

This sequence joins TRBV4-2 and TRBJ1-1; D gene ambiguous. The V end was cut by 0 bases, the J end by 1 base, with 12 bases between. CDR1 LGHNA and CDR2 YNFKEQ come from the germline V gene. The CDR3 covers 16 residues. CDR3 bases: TGTGCCAGCAGCCAAGAGTTCCCTACTACGAACACTGAAGCTTTCTTT. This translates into CASSQEFPTTNTEAFF.

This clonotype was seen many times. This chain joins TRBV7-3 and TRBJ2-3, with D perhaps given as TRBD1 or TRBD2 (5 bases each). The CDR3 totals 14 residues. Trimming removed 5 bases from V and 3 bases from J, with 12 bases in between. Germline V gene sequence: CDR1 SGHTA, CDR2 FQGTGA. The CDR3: CASSPQGGTDTQYF. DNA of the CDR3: TGTGCCAGCAGCCCCCAGGGCGGGACAGATACGCAGTATTTT.

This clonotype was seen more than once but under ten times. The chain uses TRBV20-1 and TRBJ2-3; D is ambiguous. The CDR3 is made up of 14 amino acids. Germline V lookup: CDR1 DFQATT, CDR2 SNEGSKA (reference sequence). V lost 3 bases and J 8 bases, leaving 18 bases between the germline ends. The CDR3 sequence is CSASDSGLMGTQYF. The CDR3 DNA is TGCAGTGCTAGTGATTCGGGTTTAATGGGTACGCAGTATTTT.

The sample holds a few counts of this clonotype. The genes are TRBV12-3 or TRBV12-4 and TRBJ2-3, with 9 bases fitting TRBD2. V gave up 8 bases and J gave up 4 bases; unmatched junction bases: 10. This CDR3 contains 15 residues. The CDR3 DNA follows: TGTGCCAGCCAGAAACCTAGCGGGGCCGCAGATACGCAGTATTTT. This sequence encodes CASQKPSGAADTQYF.

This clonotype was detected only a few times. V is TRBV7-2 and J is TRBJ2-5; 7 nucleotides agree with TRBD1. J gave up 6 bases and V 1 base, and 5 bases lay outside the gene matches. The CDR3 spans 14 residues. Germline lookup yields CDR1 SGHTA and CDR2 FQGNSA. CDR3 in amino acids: CASSLDRGKQTQYF. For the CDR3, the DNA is TGTGCCAGCAGCTTAGACAGGGGTAAACAGACCCAGTACTTC. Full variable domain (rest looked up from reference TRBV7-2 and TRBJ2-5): GAGVSQSPSNKVTEKGKDVELRCDPISGHTALYWYRQSLGQGLEFLIYFQGNSAPDKSGLPSDRFSAERTGGSVSTLTIQRTQQEDSAVYLCASSLDRGKQTQYFGPGTRLLVL.

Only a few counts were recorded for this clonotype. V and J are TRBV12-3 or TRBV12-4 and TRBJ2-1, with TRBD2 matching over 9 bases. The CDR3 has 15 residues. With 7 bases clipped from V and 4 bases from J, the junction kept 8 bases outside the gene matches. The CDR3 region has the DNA TGTGCCAGCACCCCGGGGCTAGCGGGGTACAATGAGCAGTTCTTC. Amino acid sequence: CASTPGLAGYNEQFF.

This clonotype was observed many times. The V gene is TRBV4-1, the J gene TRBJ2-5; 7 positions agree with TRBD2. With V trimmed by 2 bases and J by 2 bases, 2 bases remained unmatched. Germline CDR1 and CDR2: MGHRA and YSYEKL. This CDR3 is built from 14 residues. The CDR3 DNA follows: TGCGCCAGCAGCCAATATAGCGGGCAAGAGACCCAGTACTTC. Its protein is CASSQYSGQETQYF.

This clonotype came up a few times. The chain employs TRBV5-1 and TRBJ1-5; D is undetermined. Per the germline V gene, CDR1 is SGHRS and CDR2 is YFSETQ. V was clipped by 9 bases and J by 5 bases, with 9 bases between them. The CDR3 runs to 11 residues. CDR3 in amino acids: CATEKDQPQHF. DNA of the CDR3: TGCGCCACCGAAAAGGATCAGCCCCAGCATTTT.

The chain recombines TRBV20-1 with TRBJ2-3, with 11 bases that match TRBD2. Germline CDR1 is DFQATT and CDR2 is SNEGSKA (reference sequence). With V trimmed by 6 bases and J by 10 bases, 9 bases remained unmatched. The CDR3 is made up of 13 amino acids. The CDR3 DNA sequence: TGCAGTGCACAGGGACTAGCGGCCGAGGCGCAGTATTTT. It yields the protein CSAQGLAAEAQYF.

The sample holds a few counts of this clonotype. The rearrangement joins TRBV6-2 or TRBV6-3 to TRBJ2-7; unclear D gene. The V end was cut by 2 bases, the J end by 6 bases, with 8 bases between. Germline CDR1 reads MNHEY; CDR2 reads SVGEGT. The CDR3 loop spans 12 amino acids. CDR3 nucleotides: TGTGCCAGCAGTTACAGGGAACCCGAGCAGTACTTC. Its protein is CASSYREPEQYF.

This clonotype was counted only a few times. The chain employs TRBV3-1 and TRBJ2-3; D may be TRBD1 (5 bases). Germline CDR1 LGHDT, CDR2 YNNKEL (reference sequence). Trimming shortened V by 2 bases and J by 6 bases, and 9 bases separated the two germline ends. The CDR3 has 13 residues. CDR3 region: CASSQFTGDTQYF. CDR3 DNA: TGTGCCAGCAGCCAATTTACAGGTGATACGCAGTATTTT.